Many counts were recorded for the clone carrying this T cell receptor (beta chain). From around 0.4 ug of RNA, a library with molecular barcoded alpha/delta and beta/gamma adaptors was made. TCRdb independently ran MiXCR on the reads; one entry per CDR3 protein. This table holds about 21,000 distinct CDR3 sequences, approximately 24% found once. The data originate from a study of read filtering for tumor transcriptome and immune sequencing. Across the study: Patients were 17 male and 13 to 15 female, mean age roughly 70 years, range about 45 to 85.

Per germline, CDR1 DFQATT and CDR2 SNEGSKA (reference sequence). The germline V and J ends were trimmed by 4 bases and 5 bases, with 11 bases remaining between them. There are 13 residues in the CDR3. The rearrangement links TRBV20-1 to TRBJ2-2; D call uncertain. The sequenced sample consisted of a population of CD138-negative cells sorted from bone marrow. This TCR was recovered from a donor aged 40 or over with multiple myeloma. CDR3 in DNA: TGCAGTGCTACAACCGGGTGGACCGGGGAGCTGTTTTTT. This codes for CSATTGWTGELFF.